These 10 T cell receptor beta chains were all obtained from the same sample, sequenced in a study of blood T cell repertoires in COVID-19. Profiling relied on immunoSEQ multiplex PCR, and the TCRdb table lists in-frame clones only, not all of them. The sample shows roughly 67,000 clones, roughly 90% of them seen only once. The sample consisted of peripheral blood. The origin of the receptors is a woman aged 60-70 years with acute or convalescent COVID-19.

The chain couples TRBV5-1 to TRBJ1-3; perhaps TRBD1 as D (6 bases). The CDR3 is 14 amino acids. Germline CDR1 SGHRS, CDR2 YFSETQ. V lost 4 bases and J lost 2, with 10 bases in between. The DNA of the CDR3 is TGCGCCAGCAGCGGGGGACATGCTGGAAACACCATATATTTT. Its translation: CASSGGHAGNTIYF. The whole variable domain, remainder taken from reference TRBV5-1 and TRBJ1-3, is KAGVTQTPRYLIKTRGQQVTLSCSPISGHRSVSWYQQTPGQGLQFLFEYFSETQRNKGNFPGRFSGRQFSNSRSEMNVSTLELGDSALYLCASSGGHAGNTIYFGEGSWLTVV.

The chain has TRBV18 and TRBJ1-1; D unclear. In germline, CDR1 is KGHSH, CDR2 LQKENI. V was trimmed by 3 bases and J by 3 bases, leaving 8 bases between them. This CDR3 is 13 amino acids long. The CDR3 DNA reads as TGTGCCAGCTCACCGAGGGCGGACACTGAAGCTTTCTTT. Residues: CASSPRADTEAFF.

This clone was seen a single time. The chain couples TRBV28 to TRBJ1-4; D perhaps matches TRBD1 (5 bases). CDR1 is MDHEN and CDR2 is SYDVKM in the germline V gene. The CDR3 loop spans 16 amino acids. V was shortened by 2 bases and J by 7 bases, with 17 bases between the two germline ends. The CDR3 DNA is TGTGCCAGCAGTTTACCTCGAGGAGGGGCGGGTGAAAAACTGTTTTTT. As protein: CASSLPRGGAGEKLFF. Filled out from reference TRBV28 and TRBJ1-4, the complete variable domain reads DVKVTQSSRYLVKRTGEKVFLECVQDMDHENMFWYRQDPGLGLRLIYFSYDVKMKEKGDIPEGYSVSREKKERFSLILESASTNQTSMYLCASSLPRGGAGEKLFFGSGTQLSVL.

The chain combines TRBV7-8 with TRBJ2-5; weak D call: TRBD1 (5 bases). The CDR3 has 16 amino acids. Trimming shortened V by 1 base and J by 4 bases, and 16 bases separated the two germline ends. Germline-derived CDR1 and CDR2 are SGHVS and FQNEAQ. In DNA, the CDR3 is TGTGCCAGCAGCTTAGGTGCAGGGCTGGGTGCAGAGACCCAGTACTTC. This codes for CASSLGAGLGAETQYF.

The V and J genes are TRBV7-6 and TRBJ2-3, with 8 bases aligning to TRBD2. Losses at the gene ends were 5 bases for V and 1 base for J; bases not matched to a gene: 11. The V gene's germline CDR1 is SGHVS and CDR2 FNYEAQ. The CDR3 contains 17 residues. DNA for the CDR3: TGTGCCAGCAGCCCAGTCGCGGGGGGCACGGGCACAGATACGCAGTATTTT. It encodes CASSPVAGGTGTDTQYF.

The chain has TRBV20-1 and TRBJ2-5; D is perhaps TRBD2 (5 bases). V lost 2 bases, J lost 5 bases, and 6 bases lay in between. The V gene's germline CDR1 is DFQATT and CDR2 SNEGSKA (reference sequence). The CDR3 is made up of 11 amino acids. CDR3: CSARRGETQYF. In DNA form, the CDR3 reads TGCAGTGCTAGACGGGGTGAGACCCAGTACTTC.

This clone was detected only once. Here the CDR3 reads CASSLGRGPSNEKLFF. CDR3 nucleotides: TGTGCCAGCAGCTTGGGCAGGGGGCCATCTAATGAAAAACTGTTTTTT. The genes are TRBV7-2 and TRBJ1-4, with TRBD1 matching over 8 bases. J gave up 3 bases and V 3 bases, and 6 bases lay outside the gene matches. Per the germline V gene, CDR1 is SGHTA and CDR2 is FQGNSA. This CDR3 has 16 amino acids.

The chain couples TRBV27 to TRBJ1-4, with TRBD1 as a possible D gene (6 bases). Trimming cost V 2 bases and J 8 bases, with 6 bases left between them. The CDR3 loop spans 12 amino acids. Germline V gives CDR1 MNHEY, CDR2 SMNVEV (reference sequence). The chain's CDR3 is CASSLGGEKLFF. CDR3 coding DNA: TGTGCCAGCAGTTTAGGGGGCGAAAAACTGTTTTTT.

This clone has a single count. The rearrangement links TRBV19 to TRBJ1-1, with TRBD1 as a possible D gene (5 bases). Trimming shortened V by 10 bases and J by 6 bases, and 9 bases separated the two germline ends. Germline V gene data show CDR1 as LNHDA and CDR2 as SQIVND (reference sequence). The CDR3 loop spans 10 amino acids. The CDR3 is CATTGSEAFF. CDR3 coding DNA: TGTGCCACCACAGGTTCTGAAGCTTTCTTT.

This clone occurred once. The V gene is TRBV3-1 (or the pseudogene TRBV3-2), the J gene TRBJ2-3, with 11 bases identical to TRBD2. The CDR3 is made up of 16 amino acids. Trimming at V came to 5 bases and at J to 3 bases, leaving 7 bases not matched to a gene. Germline V gives CDR1 LGHDT, CDR2 YNNKEL (reference sequence). CDR3 sequence: CASSSLAGVGTDTQYF. CDR3 bases: TGTGCCAGCAGCTCACTAGCGGGAGTCGGGACAGATACGCAGTATTTT.